This T cell receptor (beta chain) was recorded in a study of blood T cells in healthy people across ages (dated by TCRdb to between 2014 and 2017). Regarding the research as a whole: In model experiments, template switching captured roughly one uniquely barcoded TCR beta cDNA molecule for every two T cells. The study measured age-related changes in TCR beta repertoire diversity using deep sequencing normalized with unique cDNA molecular identifiers. Donors were grouped into four age groups: young (average roughly 15 years), middle-aged (approximately 41), aged (62) and long-lived (about 82). Donors of different ages were randomly distributed across sequencing lanes to avoid experimental bias. For two donors (one aged 18 to 29 and one aged 80 or older), the study analyzed two additional independent replicas of 1 million unique cDNA reads from the same blood draw. Results and caveats for the whole study, not just this receptor: Compared with the aged group, the long-lived group had more naive CD4+ T cells, fewer expanded clones and increased TCR diversity, a pattern suggesting age selection. The CMV infection status of donors was not known, potentially confounding age-related changes in expanded clonotypes. Estimates of total diversity based on one million sequenced T cells were considered lower bounds and underestimates. Since profiling was done on bulk unsorted PBMCs, naive and antigen-experienced compartments could not be conclusively compared. Observed TCR beta diversity per million T cells fell roughly linearly with age, and a significant reduction was already apparent by age about 43. There was a strong correlation between observed TCR beta diversity and the percentage of naive T cells measured by flow cytometry.

CDR1 and CDR2 are drawn from the germline V gene (reference sequence): DFQATT, SNEGSKA. The CDR3 holds 15 amino acids from the cysteine to the phenylalanine. The only DNA kept is the CDR3, 45 bases in frame from the first base. Systemically healthy Caucasian individuals from Russia, around 38 in total and aged about 6 to 90 years, were included as donors. Around 9.8 milliliters of peripheral blood were collected from each donor into EDTA-treated Vacutainer tubes. Ficoll-Paque density-gradient centrifugation was used to isolate PBMCs, with at least 7 million obtained per sample. Total RNA, at least 6 micrograms per sample, was extracted from PBMCs with Trizol reagent. The percentages of naive CD45RAhigh/CD27high T cells were determined by flow cytometry on a PBMC aliquot from every donor. As regards this clonotype: Its specific antigen is unknown. No much larger clone exists at a distance of one base, and base qualities are not known.

The library was built by means of 5' RACE. Sequencing instrument: Illumina HiSeq 2500. A second about 7 to 12 cycle PCR used a sample-barcoded 5' primer and a J-beta primer mix. Each TCR beta cDNA molecule received a unique molecular identifier from a template-switch 5' adaptor carrying 12 random nucleotides. Each sample yielded at least 3 million CDR3-containing paired-end reads. First-strand cDNA was synthesized from all RNA with the Mint cDNA synthesis kit, primed by a TRBC-specific oligonucleotide. Following uracil-DNA glycosylase treatment, all cDNA underwent a first 18-cycle PCR with the universal primers M1SS and BC2_uni_R. Per the original workflow: Normalization of each sample was performed by random selection of 1 million high-quality reads, each carrying a distinct molecular identifier. Reads with shared molecular identifiers were discarded instead of being binned into consensus sequences. MiTCR, set to a Q25 quality threshold and the strictest error-elimination algorithm, was used for CDR3 identification, clonotype clustering and error correction. A nonparametric unseen species model using Euler transformation provided a lower-bound estimate of total TCR beta diversity. TCRdb reprocessed the public reads (quality trimming at Q25 with fastp, clone calling with MiXCR) and kept in-frame beta chains. Rows are unified per CDR3 protein, each entry keeping the most common DNA and genes. TCRdb, not the original authors, processed these V and J calls. The sample table contains just over 1 million distinct CDR3 sequences; only one count was recorded for more than 40% of them. The ten largest make up 15% to 20% of the sample.

The receptor's source is a woman aged 55-75 years in good health. The sequence links TRBV20-1 to TRBJ2-4; the D segment could be TRBD1, given 6 matching bases. The DNA end lines up better with TRBJ2-7; the J call may be wrong. Material for sequencing was blood. The nucleotide sequence is TGCAGTGCTCCTGCAACAGGGAGAGGGTGGGTCGAGCAGTACTTC. Translated, this is CSAPATGRGWVEQYF.